This TCR beta chain appears in the sequencing data of a study of neurological immune-mediated disorders. The study drew its healthy controls from blood bank volunteers in Maryland, USA. PBMCs stored at -80 C, 2 million in total, were the source of the unsorted libraries. This clonotype was observed many times. Its cognate antigen is unknown. Using its own MiXCR run on the 5' RACE reads, TCRdb lists one record per CDR3 protein. The table shows roughly 56,000 distinct CDR3 sequences, with around 10% occurring only once. There are 11 residues in the CDR3. CDR1 is SGHRS, CDR2 YFSETQ, per germline. V dropped 6 bases and J dropped 8 bases, with 9 bases sitting between them. Study-level findings and limits: CDR3 amino acid sequences of expanded clones were not shared across subjects, a result suggesting private repertoires in all groups. Levels of TCR clonal expansion peaked in HTLV-1-associated myelopathy and reached their lowest in multiple sclerosis, under those of healthy controls.

Sample: PBMCs. The chain carries TRBV5-1 and TRBJ2-1; perhaps TRBD2 as D (5 bases). The source is a man aged 55 to 70 in good health. The CDR3 DNA is TGCGCCAGCATTTTCGGGGATGAGCAGTTCTTC. It codes for CASIFGDEQFF.